In its sample, the clone carrying this T cell receptor beta chain was seen a few times. Its target is not known. The data originate from a study of T cell repertoires in cytomegalovirus infection. Study-wide background: Signatures in public TCR beta sequences pointed to both CMV infection and matching HLA type.

Trimming stripped 6 bases from V and 4 bases from J, with 9 bases between. CDR1 SGHVS and CDR2 FQNEAQ come from the germline V gene. There are 12 residues in the CDR3. Study results and limitations: In two of eight donors, the top clonotype was HLA-C-restricted CMV-specific.

TCRdb redid the calling of the reads with MiXCR, one entry per CDR3 protein. Here the sample spans around 140,000 distinct CDR3 sequences, about 6% being singletons. The TCR originated in a human donor in good health (CMV status not recorded). Some clones in this sample may be carry-over from other donors' samples. Sequencing was performed on PBMCs. The chain joins TRBV7-8 to TRBJ2-5, with D possibly TRBD2 on 5 matching bases. For the CDR3, the DNA is TGTGCCAGCAGGGGCCGGGGAGAGACCCAGTACTTC. It is translated as CASRGRGETQYF.